The 19 T cell receptor beta chains given below trace back to one sample, sequenced in a study of T cell clones after liver transplantation. Clones were sequenced by immunoSEQ multiplex PCR, and TCRdb holds only the in-frame ones, with some missing. The table includes 50,000 to 70,000 clones, about 70% detected once. The sample here was CD4+ T cells from blood, taken at the roughly 15-month timepoint. The source of these receptors is a human patient who received a liver transplant. Certain T cells may be donor cells from the graft.

V gene TRBV4-3 combines with J gene TRBJ2-6; D uncertain. The germline V and J ends were trimmed by 2 bases and 2 bases, with 4 bases remaining between them. CDR3 length: 14 residues. CDR1 LGHNA and CDR2 YSLEER come from the germline V gene. DNA of the CDR3: TGCGCCAGCAGCCAAACCACTGGGGCCAACGTCCTGACTTTC. Translating gives CASSQTTGANVLTF.

The gene calls are TRBV30 and TRBJ1-4; no reliable D call. The germline V gene has CDR1 GTSNPN and CDR2 SVGIG (reference sequence). This CDR3 region has 11 residues. V was shortened by 5 bases and J by 7 bases, with 8 bases between the two germline ends. The CDR3 DNA is TGTGCCTGGGGAGGAAGTGAAAAACTGTTTTTT. Its translation is CAWGGSEKLFF. The whole variable domain, filled in from reference TRBV30 and TRBJ1-4, reads SQTIHQWPATLVQPVGSPLSLECTVEGTSNPNLYWYRQAAGRGLQLLFYSVGIGQISSEVPQNLSASRPQDRQFILSSKKLLLSDSGFYLCAWGGSEKLFFGSGTQLSVL.

This clone was observed a few times. The chain recombines TRBV7-9 with TRBJ2-5, with D possibly TRBD2 on 6 matching bases. The CDR3 is made up of 15 amino acids. The germline V gene has CDR1 SEHNR and CDR2 FQNEAQ (reference sequence). V lost 2 bases and J 4 bases, leaving 14 bases between the germline ends. The CDR3: CASSLTSEGGETQYF. CDR3 coding DNA: TGTGCCAGCAGCTTAACTTCGGAGGGTGGAGAGACCCAGTACTTC.

A remark on this clone: The junction shows a germline mismatch at one end, possibly a read error. The chain uses TRBV10-1 and TRBJ1-5; TRBD1 is a possible D gene (6 bases). The germline V gene encodes CDR1 WNHNN and CDR2 SYGVQD (reference sequence). The CDR3 has 20 amino acids. CDR3 loop: CASRADTTTGRVEGNQPQHF. The CDR3 DNA reads as TGCGCCAGCAGAGCTGATACTACGACAGGTAGAGTTGAGGGCAACCAGCCCCAGCATTTT.

The V and J genes are TRBV11-3 and TRBJ2-1; 14 nucleotides match TRBD2. CDR1 and CDR2 (germline): SGHNT, YENEEA. J gave up 7 bases and V 5 bases, and 7 bases lay outside the gene matches. CDR3 length: 16 amino acids. In DNA, the CDR3 is TGTGCCAGCAGCACCGGGACTAGCGGGAGCTCGAATGAGCAGTTCTTC. Amino acids: CASSTGTSGSSNEQFF. The full variable domain, with the rest looked up from reference TRBV11-3 and TRBJ2-1, is EAGVVQSPRYKIIEKKQPVAFWCNPISGHNTLYWYLQNLGQGPELLIRYENEEAVDDSQLPKDRFSAERLKGVDSTLKIQPAELGDSAVYLCASSTGTSGSSNEQFFGPGTRLTVL.

This clone was counted once. This rearrangement joins TRBV29-1 to TRBJ1-1; no reliable D call. V lost 4 bases and J 4 bases, leaving 13 bases between the germline ends. This CDR3 contains 13 residues. Germline V lookup: CDR1 SQVTM, CDR2 ANQGSEA. CDR3 nucleotide sequence: TGCAGCGTTGCCCCGACCGAAGGCACTGAAGCTTTCTTT. It yields the protein CSVAPTEGTEAFF.

The chain carries TRBV9 and TRBJ2-1, with TRBD1 identical over 11 bases. Germline trimming cut 0 bases from V and 8 bases from J; bases unmatched to any gene: 4. CDR1 and CDR2 (germline): SGDLS, YYNGEE. The CDR3 covers 15 residues. Written as DNA, the CDR3 is TGTGCCAGCAGCGTAGGGGACAGGGGGAGAGATGAGCAGTTCTTC. This gives the protein CASSVGDRGRDEQFF.

The rearrangement joins TRBV7-2 to TRBJ2-3; D may be TRBD1 (5 bases). CDR1 and CDR2 (germline): SGHTA, FQGNSA. V was trimmed by 5 bases and J by 3 bases, leaving 12 bases between them. The CDR3 consists of 14 residues. CDR3 DNA: TGTGCCAGCAGCCTTCGTGGGGCTACAGATACGCAGTATTTT. Translation gives CASSLRGATDTQYF.

The rearrangement links TRBV9 to TRBJ2-3; D gene unclear. CDR1 and CDR2 from the germline V gene are SGDLS and YYNGEE. The CDR3 runs 16 residues. Trimming left V 0 bases short and J 2 bases short, with 13 bases between. This chain's CDR3 is CASSVEIGVVTDTQYF. CDR3 DNA: TGTGCCAGCAGCGTAGAAATAGGAGTCGTCACAGATACGCAGTATTTT.

The CDR3 loop reads CASSKGGGQPQHF. The DNA for the CDR3 is TGTGCCAGCAGCAAGGGGGGGGGCCAGCCCCAGCATTTT. This chain connects TRBV11-3 to TRBJ1-5, with a tentative D call TRBD1 (6 bases). V shed 5 bases and J shed 7 bases, with 12 bases lying between them. The CDR3 has 13 residues. Per germline, CDR1 SGHNT and CDR2 YENEEA.

This clone has just one count. The chain recombines TRBV7-8 with TRBJ2-1; D unresolved. Germline V gene lookup returns CDR1 SGHVS and CDR2 FQNEAQ. With 0 bases removed from V and 6 bases from J, the gap between germline ends came to 6 bases. The CDR3 has 13 amino acids. As DNA, the CDR3 is TGTGCCAGCAGCTTAGCGATGACCAATGAGCAGTTCTTC. It translates to CASSLAMTNEQFF. The variable domain in full, with the rest retrieved from reference TRBV7-8 and TRBJ2-1, is GAGVSQSPRYKVAKRGQDVALRCDPISGHVSLFWYQQALGQGPEFLTYFQNEAQLDKSGLPSDRFFAERPEGSVSTLKIQRTQQEDSAVYLCASSLAMTNEQFFGPGTRLTVL.

V usage is TRBV15 and J usage is TRBJ2-1; 9 nucleotides line up with TRBD1. The junction had 6 bases not matched to a gene; V was cut back by 5 bases and J by 4 bases. Germline assignment: CDR1 LNHNV and CDR2 YYDKDF (reference sequence). The CDR3 is made up of 15 amino acids. CDR3 sequence (DNA): TGTGCCACCAGCCCACGGGACAGGGCATACAATGAGCAGTTCTTC. Translation: CATSPRDRAYNEQFF. The variable domain in full, completed from reference TRBV15 and TRBJ2-1, reads DAMVIQNPRYQVTQFGKPVTLSCSQTLNHNVMYWYQQKSSQAPKLLFHYYDKDFNNEADTPDNFQSRRPNTSFCFLDIRSPGLGDTAMYLCATSPRDRAYNEQFFGPGTRLTVL.

This chain connects TRBV6-6 to TRBJ1-1; TRBD1 matches 7 bases. CDR3 length equals 14 residues. The V gene's germline CDR1 is MNHNY and CDR2 SVGAGI (reference sequence). V trimming: 4 bases; J trimming: 4 bases; junction bases outside the gene matches: 6. The DNA of the CDR3 is TGTGCCAGCAGTTCCCCGGACAGGCCCACTGAAGCTTTCTTT. Translation gives CASSSPDRPTEAFF.

In its sample, this clone was seen many times. The V and J genes are TRBV6-5 and TRBJ1-2; TRBD1 might be the D (6 bases). The germline V and J ends were trimmed by 4 bases and 4 bases, with 16 bases remaining between them. This CDR3 comprises 15 residues. Germline CDR1 is MNHEY and CDR2 is SVGAGI. The CDR3 nucleotides are TGTGCCAGCAGTTCCCTACAGGGAGCAGGCTATGGCTACACCTTC. Its protein is CASSSLQGAGYGYTF.

J is TRBJ1-4 and V is TRBV11-2, with 7 bases lining up with TRBD1. Germline V gene data show CDR1 as SGHAT and CDR2 as FQNNGV. The CDR3 runs 13 residues. The V segment lost 8 bases and the J segment 13 bases; nucleotides outside the gene matches: 13. This chain's CDR3 is CASGRQGGSLLFF. CDR3 DNA: TGTGCCAGCGGAAGACAGGGAGGCTCCTTACTGTTTTTT.

The chain employs TRBV19 and TRBJ2-1, with 8 positions matching TRBD1. CDR3 size: 16 residues. Germline V gives CDR1 LNHDA, CDR2 SQIVND (reference sequence). The trim removed 4 bases at V and 6 bases at J, leaving 11 bases unmatched. CDR3 sequence: CASSRSRQGYGNEQFF. As DNA, the CDR3 is TGTGCCAGTAGTAGAAGTAGACAGGGGTACGGCAATGAGCAGTTCTTC.

To note about this clone: Distinct nucleotide sequences in the sample also encode this CDR3. The chain couples TRBV6-5 to TRBJ1-2; no definite D call. Germline CDR1 is MNHEY and CDR2 is SVGAGI. This CDR3 contains 14 residues. The ends were cut back, 6 bases at V and 3 bases at J, with 14 bases in the middle. The CDR3 bases are TGTGCCAGCAGGAAAGATCGAGGCGACTATGGCTACACCTTC. This gives the protein CASRKDRGDYGYTF.

This clone is a singleton in its sample. V and J are TRBV4-2 and TRBJ2-5, with D possibly being TRBD1 (6 bases). The V end lost 0 bases, the J end lost 9 bases, and 14 bases lay between the germline ends. Germline-derived CDR1 and CDR2 are LGHNA and YNFKEQ. The CDR3 runs to 14 residues. The CDR3 loop is CASSQDSSSGAQYF. CDR3 nucleotide sequence: TGTGCCAGCAGCCAAGATTCCAGCTCAGGGGCCCAGTACTTC.

CDR3 protein: CASAEYEQYF. DNA of the CDR3: TGCGCCAGCGCCGAATACGAGCAGTACTTC. The chain uses TRBV23-1 and TRBJ2-7; no clear D. TRBV23-1 is an open reading frame, and its role is uncertain. The CDR3 is 10 residues long. Trimming took 8 bases from V and 4 from J, leaving 6 bases between them.